The T cell receptor (beta chain) under discussion was sequenced for a study of response to subunit inactivated influenza vaccine. CDR3 length: 16 residues. Germline CDR1 SGHTA, CDR2 FQGNSA. V shed 3 bases and J 7 bases; nucleotides not matched to a gene: 5. As for this clonotype: Its antigen remains unidentified.

MiXCR, run by TCRdb on the RT-PCR reads, gives a single entry per CDR3 protein. The table has about 530,000 distinct CDR3 sequences, 13% seen once. General study points: Few new T cells, the authors suggested, are recruited by each seasonal influenza vaccination.

The source of this sequence is a man between 50 and 59 years old who received an inactivated influenza vaccine. V gene TRBV7-2 combines with J gene TRBJ1-6; 11 bases map to TRBD1. The sequences come from PBMCs from blood, collected 35 to 45 days after vaccination. In nucleotides, the CDR3 is TGTGCCAGCAGCTTTGGACAGGGGGCGTGGAATTCACCCCTCCACTTT. It specifies CASSFGQGAWNSPLHF. Drawing the rest from reference TRBV7-2 and TRBJ1-6, the complete variable domain is GAGVSQSPSNKVTEKGKDVELRCDPISGHTALYWYRQSLGQGLEFLIYFQGNSAPDKSGLPSDRFSAERTGGSVSTLTIQRTQQEDSAVYLCASSFGQGAWNSPLHFGNGTRLTVT.